The 32 T cell receptor beta chains given below trace back to one sample, sequenced in a study of OX40 agonist ivuxolimab in advanced cancers. Clones were sequenced by immunoSEQ multiplex PCR, and TCRdb holds only the in-frame ones, with some missing. The sample gives 98,000 or so clones, approximately 94% of which show up once; about 0.17% is in the top ten. The sequencing here drew on CD4+ or CD8+ T cells sorted from blood, taken in a trial of the OX40 agonist ivuxolimab. The receptors originated from an adult with an advanced solid tumor such as melanoma, head and neck, liver or kidney cancer.

The CDR3, as DNA: TGCGCCAGCAGCTTGAGGGGGGTTTCCTACGAGCAGTACTTC. It is translated as CASSLRGVSYEQYF. The chain recombines TRBV5-1 with TRBJ2-7; the D gene could be TRBD1 or TRBD2 (6 bases each). CDR1 SGHRS and CDR2 YFSETQ come from the germline V gene. V lost 1 base and J lost 1, with 9 bases in between. This CDR3 has 14 residues.

This clone was seen more than once but under ten times. This sequence joins TRBV7-2 and TRBJ2-2; D may be TRBD1 or TRBD2 (7 bases each). The CDR3 length is 15 residues. Germline loops: CDR1 SGHTA, CDR2 FQGNSA. V was pared by 5 bases and J by 7 bases, with 17 bases between. The CDR3 protein is CASSRRQGGNGELFF. DNA for the CDR3: TGTGCCAGCAGCCGAAGACAGGGAGGGAACGGGGAGCTGTTTTTT.

The chain links TRBV11-2 to TRBJ1-2, with D possibly being TRBD1 (5 bases). Germline V gives CDR1 SGHAT, CDR2 FQNNGV. V dropped 5 bases and J dropped 8 bases, with 21 bases sitting between them. The CDR3 runs to 15 residues. The CDR3 DNA follows: TGTGCCAGCAGCCTGATCAAGGGACCGAGGATAGGCTACACCTTC. It is translated as CASSLIKGPRIGYTF.

A remark on this clone: Other DNA sequences from this sample encode an identical CDR3 as well. V gene TRBV28 combines with J gene TRBJ2-6, with 7 nucleotides matching TRBD2. The V segment lost 3 bases and the J segment 1 base; nucleotides outside the gene matches: 0. This CDR3 is built from 15 residues. Germline V gene lookup returns CDR1 MDHEN and CDR2 SYDVKM. Written as DNA, the CDR3 is TGTGCCAGCAGTTTGGGGGGGTCTGGGGCCAACGTCCTGACTTTC. This encodes CASSLGGSGANVLTF.

The chain is built from TRBV6-6 and TRBJ2-1, with D perhaps matching TRBD2 (5 bases). Looked up from germline, CDR1 is MNHNY and CDR2 is SVGAGI (reference sequence). Between the trimmed V and J ends, which lost 6 bases and 14 bases, there was a span of 14 bases. The CDR3 loop spans 11 amino acids. The CDR3 region has the DNA TGTGCCAGCAGCGTTATGACTATAGAGTTCTTC. This translates into CASSVMTIEFF.

For the CDR3, the DNA is TGTGCCAGCAGTTCACAACCCGGACGGATTGGCTACGAGCAGTACTTC. As protein: CASSSQPGRIGYEQYF. The rearrangement joins TRBV6-8 to TRBJ2-7; unclear D gene. The CDR3 totals 16 residues. V gave up 4 bases and J gave up 3 bases, with 19 bases separating them. Germline lookup yields CDR1 MNHGY and CDR2 SAAAGT.

The V call is TRBV7-2, the J call TRBJ2-5, with 9 bases identical to TRBD2. The CDR3 is made up of 13 amino acids. Germline CDR1 SGHTA, CDR2 FQGNSA. V lost 2 bases, J lost 13 bases, and 8 bases stayed unmatched. The CDR3 DNA follows: TGTGCCAGCAGCTTACTGGTAGCGGGGGATAGGTACTTC. Encoded protein: CASSLLVAGDRYF.

This clone was found once. The V gene is TRBV19, the J gene TRBJ1-3; a weak D match, TRBD1 (5 bases). The CDR3 contains 18 residues. Deletions cut 6 bases from V and 1 base from J, with 22 bases between. Germline CDR1 reads LNHDA; CDR2 reads SQIVND (reference sequence). This CDR3 is CASRPYPAGQGSGNTIYF. Here the CDR3 DNA reads TGTGCCAGTAGGCCATACCCCGCCGGGCAGGGTTCTGGAAACACCATATATTTT. Supplemented by reference TRBV19 and TRBJ1-3, the full variable domain reads DGGITQSPKYLFRKEGQNVTLSCEQNLNHDAMYWYRQDPGQGLRLIYYSQIVNDFQKGDIAEGYSVSREKKESFPLTVTSAQKNPTAFYLCASRPYPAGQGSGNTIYFGEGSWLTVV.

The CDR3 nucleotides read TGTGCCTGGAGTGCGGTTAACTATGGCTACACCTTC. Its translation: CAWSAVNYGYTF. The rearrangement joins TRBV30 to TRBJ1-2; no definite D call. This CDR3 is built from 12 residues. V lost 1 base and J 1 base, leaving 4 bases between the germline ends. Germline V CDR1 and CDR2: GTSNPN, SVGIG (reference sequence).

This clone was counted a single time. This sequence joins TRBV19 and TRBJ1-2; TRBD1 matches at 9 bases. Trimming took 5 bases from V and 3 from J; bases not matched to a gene: 4. Germline CDR1 LNHDA, CDR2 SQIVND (reference sequence). This CDR3 has 14 residues. CDR3 residues: CASSLRQGDYGYTF. Here the CDR3 DNA reads TGTGCCAGTAGTCTTAGACAGGGGGACTATGGCTACACCTTC.

The chain joins TRBV5-1 to TRBJ1-1; D is perhaps TRBD1 (5 bases). Trimming stripped 3 bases from V and 1 base from J, with 13 bases between. This CDR3 contains 15 residues. The germline V gene has CDR1 SGHRS and CDR2 YFSETQ. The CDR3 nucleotides are TGCGCCAGCAGCTCCTTTCAGGGCGCGAACACTGAAGCTTTCTTT. This sequence encodes CASSSFQGANTEAFF.

The J gene is TRBJ2-7, the V gene TRBV19; 8 bases map to TRBD1. J was trimmed by 5 bases and V by 1 base; bases with no gene match: 10. In germline, CDR1 is LNHDA, CDR2 SQIVND (reference sequence). This CDR3 is 16 amino acids long. The CDR3 region is CASSIGAQGAADEQYF. The CDR3 DNA follows: TGTGCCAGTAGTATAGGTGCCCAGGGGGCGGCCGACGAGCAGTACTTC.

This rearrangement joins TRBV11-2 to TRBJ1-2; tentative D call: TRBD1 (5 bases). The CDR3 has 17 residues. Germline lookup yields CDR1 SGHAT and CDR2 FQNNGV. V was pared by 0 bases and J by 4 bases, with 18 bases between. The CDR3 DNA follows: TGTGCCAGCAGCTTAGATTACGTTTCGGGGCTAGTCTATGGCTACACCTTC. This sequence encodes CASSLDYVSGLVYGYTF.

This chain connects TRBV6-6 to TRBJ2-1; 7 bases are a match to TRBD1. V lost 6 bases to trimming and J lost 6 bases; unmatched junction nucleotides: 11. Germline assignment: CDR1 MNHNY and CDR2 SVGAGI (reference sequence). This CDR3 spans 15 amino acids. The CDR3 loop reads CASSQGGSLVNEQFF. The CDR3 DNA follows: TGTGCCAGCAGCCAAGGGGGCTCTTTGGTCAATGAGCAGTTCTTC.

The V and J genes are TRBV19 and TRBJ2-3; 10 nucleotides align to TRBD2. V gave up 5 bases and J gave up 0 bases; unmatched junction bases: 5. Germline CDR1 LNHDA, CDR2 SQIVND (reference sequence). This CDR3 is built from 16 residues. CDR3 nucleotides: TGTGCCAGTAGTCCAGAGCGGGGGGGAAGCACAGATACGCAGTATTTT. Encoded protein: CASSPERGGSTDTQYF.

The chain is built from TRBV27 and TRBJ2-2; D unresolved. The CDR3 runs to 14 residues. The V gene lost 3 bases and the J gene lost 2 bases, with 7 bases spanning the gap. The germline V gene encodes CDR1 MNHEY and CDR2 SMNVEV (reference sequence). Here the CDR3 DNA reads TGTGCCAGCAGTTTCGGCTCCAACACCGGGGAGCTGTTTTTT. Its translation: CASSFGSNTGELFF.

The chain has TRBV5-1 and TRBJ2-1; D remains unclear. CDR3 length: 11 amino acids. Germline V CDR1 and CDR2: SGHRS, YFSETQ. With 0 bases removed from V and 15 bases from J, the gap between germline ends came to 10 bases. CDR3: CASSLAPLRFF. The DNA of the CDR3 is TGCGCCAGCAGCTTGGCCCCCCTGCGGTTCTTC.

This clone was found once. The chain is built from TRBV5-1 and TRBJ1-2; no reliable D call. Germline assignment: CDR1 SGHRS and CDR2 YFSETQ. CDR3 length: 13 residues. V lost 0 bases and J 8 bases, leaving 11 bases between the germline ends. In DNA form, the CDR3 reads TGCGCCAGCAGCTTGGGCGGGGTTCTGGGCTACACCTTC. Translation: CASSLGGVLGYTF.

The chain uses TRBV2 and TRBJ2-7; 12 nucleotides align to TRBD2. V gave up 4 bases and J gave up 3 bases; unmatched junction bases: 4. The CDR3 extends over 15 amino acids. Germline V lookup: CDR1 SNHLY, CDR2 FYNNEI. The CDR3 region has the DNA TGTGCCAGCAGTGTAGGACTAGCGGGGCTCTACGAGCAGTACTTC. It specifies CASSVGLAGLYEQYF.

The rearrangement uses TRBV7-2 and TRBJ2-7; D possibly corresponds to TRBD1 (6 bases). Germline CDR1 and CDR2: SGHTA and FQGNSA. The V gene lost 3 bases and the J gene lost 2 bases, with 11 bases spanning the gap. The CDR3 length is 14 residues. The CDR3: CASSFRWDTYEQYF. The CDR3, as DNA: TGTGCCAGCAGCTTCCGCTGGGACACCTACGAGCAGTACTTC.

The gene calls are TRBV15 and TRBJ1-5; D is unresolved. This CDR3 is built from 13 residues. Trimming stripped 1 base from V and 3 bases from J, with 4 bases between. The germline V gene encodes CDR1 LNHNV and CDR2 YYDKDF (reference sequence). CDR3 sequence: CATSRVYNQPQHF. The CDR3 bases are TGTGCCACCAGCAGAGTGTACAATCAGCCCCAGCATTTT. The full variable domain, its missing parts supplied by reference TRBV15 and TRBJ1-5, is DAMVIQNPRYQVTQFGKPVTLSCSQTLNHNVMYWYQQKSSQAPKLLFHYYDKDFNNEADTPDNFQSRRPNTSFCFLDIRSPGLGDTAMYLCATSRVYNQPQHFGDGTRLSIL.

The CDR3 nucleotides read TGTGCCAGCGTAGGGGGTGGCACAGATACGCAGTATTTT. Protein product: CASVGGGTDTQYF. V usage is TRBV5-4 and J usage is TRBJ2-3; D is possibly TRBD1 (6 bases). The V gene lost 7 bases and the J gene lost 1 base, with 10 bases spanning the gap. The CDR3 is 13 residues long. Germline CDR1 reads SGHNT; CDR2 reads YYREEE (reference sequence).

This chain uses TRBV9 with TRBJ2-7, with TRBD2 matching over 9 bases. The trim removed 0 bases at V and 8 bases at J, leaving 3 bases unmatched. The germline V gene encodes CDR1 SGDLS and CDR2 YYNGEE. The CDR3 has 13 amino acids. CDR3 loop: CASSVETSGKQYF. In nucleotides, the CDR3 is TGTGCCAGCAGCGTAGAGACTAGCGGAAAGCAGTACTTC. The variable domain in full, completed from reference TRBV9 and TRBJ2-7, reads DSGVTQTPKHLITATGQRVTLRCSPRSGDLSVYWYQQSLDQGLQFLIQYYNGEERAKGNILERFSAQQFPDLHSELNLSSLELGDSALYFCASSVETSGKQYFGPGTRLTVT.

CDR3 sequence reads: CASSWSLAGGDEQYF. The DNA of the CDR3 is TGCGCCAGCAGCTGGTCACTAGCGGGAGGAGACGAGCAGTACTTC. This chain links TRBV5-1 with TRBJ2-7; 12 nucleotides align to TRBD2. The ends lost 3 bases at V and 5 bases at J; junction bases unmatched: 6. The CDR3 is made up of 15 amino acids. CDR1 is SGHRS and CDR2 is YFSETQ in the germline V gene.

The chain employs TRBV15 and TRBJ1-5, with TRBD1 as a possible D gene (6 bases). V lost 1 base and J lost 3, with 10 bases in between. CDR1 and CDR2 (germline): LNHNV, YYDKDF (reference sequence). This CDR3 has 15 residues. The CDR3 nucleotides are TGTGCCACCAGCAGAGCCGGACAGAACAATCAGCCCCAGCATTTT. It encodes CATSRAGQNNQPQHF.

This clone was seen a few times. The chain recombines TRBV28 with TRBJ2-5; D is perhaps TRBD2 (6 bases). The length of the CDR3 is 13 residues. Germline assignment: CDR1 MDHEN and CDR2 SYDVKM. Trimming cost V 2 bases and J 4 bases, with 8 bases left between them. The CDR3 loop is CASSLRRGETQYF. As DNA, the CDR3 is TGTGCCAGCAGTTTACGGCGGGGAGAGACCCAGTACTTC.

This chain uses TRBV28 with TRBJ2-2, with 8 bases matching TRBD1. Losses at the gene ends were 5 bases for V and 4 bases for J; bases not matched to a gene: 9. The CDR3 has 16 residues. Germline V gene lookup returns CDR1 MDHEN and CDR2 SYDVKM. The CDR3 DNA reads TGTGCCAGCAGTCTACCAGGGGGCGCCGGCACCGGGGAGCTGTTTTTT. Translating it yields CASSLPGGAGTGELFF.

The chain recombines TRBV28 with TRBJ2-3; possible D gene TRBD1, 6 bases. V was cut by 5 bases and J by 0 bases, with 18 bases left in between. This CDR3 is 17 amino acids long. Germline CDR1 reads MDHEN; CDR2 reads SYDVKM. In nucleotides, the CDR3 is TGTGCCAGCAGTGTTCCCGGGACATGGACTAGCACAGATACGCAGTATTTT. It is translated as CASSVPGTWTSTDTQYF.

The chain joins TRBV6-5 to TRBJ1-5; no firm D call. The CDR3 runs to 14 residues. CDR1 is MNHEY and CDR2 is SVGAGI in the germline V gene. With 2 bases removed from V and 2 bases from J, the gap between germline ends came to 7 bases. The CDR3 coding sequence is TGTGCCAGCAGTTACCGCCGAGGCAATCAGCCCCAGCATTTT. Translation gives CASSYRRGNQPQHF.

This chain connects TRBV6-6 to TRBJ1-5, with 12 bases lining up with TRBD1. Germline V gene lookup returns CDR1 MNHNY and CDR2 SVGAGI (reference sequence). Trimming took 2 bases from V and 6 from J; bases not matched to a gene: 5. This CDR3 spans 16 amino acids. In DNA form, the CDR3 reads TGTGCCAGCAGTTACCCGGGACAGGGGGCCGTTCAGCCCCAGCATTTT. Translation gives CASSYPGQGAVQPQHF.

The V call is TRBV4-3, the J call TRBJ2-3; the D gene is possibly TRBD2 (7 bases). V lost 4 bases and J 2 bases, leaving 13 bases between the germline ends. Germline-derived CDR1 and CDR2 are LGHNA and YSLEER. This CDR3 has 15 residues. For the CDR3, the DNA is TGCGCCAGCAGCCCTGGGGCGGGGGCCACAGATACGCAGTATTTT. Its translation is CASSPGAGATDTQYF.

The chain is built from TRBV18 and TRBJ2-5; D gene uncertain. This CDR3 is built from 13 residues. Deletions cut 1 base from V and 3 bases from J, with 6 bases between. Germline V gene lookup returns CDR1 KGHSH and CDR2 LQKENI. CDR3: CASSPQREETQYF. CDR3 DNA: TGTGCCAGCTCACCACAACGTGAAGAGACCCAGTACTTC.